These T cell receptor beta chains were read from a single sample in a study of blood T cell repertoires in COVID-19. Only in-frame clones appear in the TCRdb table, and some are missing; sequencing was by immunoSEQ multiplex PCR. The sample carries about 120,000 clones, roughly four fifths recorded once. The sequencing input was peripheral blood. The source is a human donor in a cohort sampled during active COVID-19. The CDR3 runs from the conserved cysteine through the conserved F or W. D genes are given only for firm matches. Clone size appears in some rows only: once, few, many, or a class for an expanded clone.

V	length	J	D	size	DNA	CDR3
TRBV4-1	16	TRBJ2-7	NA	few	TGCGCCAGCAGCCAAGATGTAGTGATGGCGCAGGCTGGGCAGTACTTC	CASSQDVVMAQAGQYF
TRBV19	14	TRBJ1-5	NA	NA	TGTGCCAGTAGTGGCGGGGGCGGCAATCAGCCCCAGCATTTT	CASSGGGGNQPQHF
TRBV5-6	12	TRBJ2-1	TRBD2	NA	TGTGCCAGCAGCTTGACTAGCGTCGAGCAGTTCTTC	CASSLTSVEQFF
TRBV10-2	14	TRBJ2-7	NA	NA	TGCGCCGCTAGCCGCGGGGGCGATCACTACGAGCAGTACTTC	CAASRGGDHYEQYF
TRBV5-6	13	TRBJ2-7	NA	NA	TGTGCCAGCAGCTTGGCTAGCGTGGACGAGCAGTACTTC	CASSLASVDEQYF
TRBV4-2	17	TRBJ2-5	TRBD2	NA	TGTGCCAGCAGCCAAGATGGATTTAGCGGGGGGGAAGAGACCCAGTACTTC	CASSQDGFSGGEETQYF
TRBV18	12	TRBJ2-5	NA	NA	TGTGCCAGCTCCGATCAGGATGGGACCCAGTACTTC	CASSDQDGTQYF
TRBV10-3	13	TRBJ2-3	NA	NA	TGTGCCATCAAAAGCGTTGGCACAGATACGCAGTATTTT	CAIKSVGTDTQYF
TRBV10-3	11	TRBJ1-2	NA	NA	TGTGCCATCAGTGATCAGAATGGCTACACCTTC	CAISDQNGYTF
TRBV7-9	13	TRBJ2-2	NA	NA	TGTGCCAGCAGCTCCCCCCGCGGCGGGGAGCTGTTTTTT	CASSSPRGGELFF
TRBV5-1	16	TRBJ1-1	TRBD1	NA	TGCGCCAGCAGCCTCGGGACAGGGGCTGGGGACACTGAAGCTTTCTTT	CASSLGTGAGDTEAFF
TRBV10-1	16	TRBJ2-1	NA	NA	TGCGCCAGCAGCGGAGGGACTCTAAGCTCCTACAATGAGCAGTTCTTC	CASSGGTLSSYNEQFF
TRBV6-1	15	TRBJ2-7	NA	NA	TGTGCCAGCAGTGAAGGAACAGGGTTCTCCTACGAGCAGTACTTC	CASSEGTGFSYEQYF
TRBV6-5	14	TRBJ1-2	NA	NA	TGTGCCAGCAGTTACTCGACTCCCCCCTATGGCTACACCTTC	CASSYSTPPYGYTF
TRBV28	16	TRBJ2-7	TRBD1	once	TGTGCCAGCAGTTTAGAATGGACAGGGGGACATTACGAGCAGTACTTC	CASSLEWTGGHYEQYF
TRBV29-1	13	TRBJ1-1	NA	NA	TGCAGCGTTGAAGCGGGGTTGAACACTGAAGCTTTCTTT	CSVEAGLNTEAFF
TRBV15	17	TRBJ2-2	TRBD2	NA	TGTGCCACCAGCTCTGACCGGGGGGGCTTTTGGACCGGGGAGCTGTTTTTT	CATSSDRGGFWTGELFF
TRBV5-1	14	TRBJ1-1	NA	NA	TGCGCCAGCACCGGGTGGGGCAGTAACACTGAAGCTTTCTTT	CASTGWGSNTEAFF
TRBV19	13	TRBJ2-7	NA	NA	TGTGCCAGTAGTGGAGACAGAGGCCACGAGCAGTACTTC	CASSGDRGHEQYF
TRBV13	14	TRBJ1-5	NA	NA	TGTGCCAGCAGCTTAGTCCCCCACAATCAGCCCCAGCATTTT	CASSLVPHNQPQHF
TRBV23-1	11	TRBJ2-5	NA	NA	TGCGCCAGCAGTCACGAAGAGACCCAGTACTTC	CASSHEETQYF
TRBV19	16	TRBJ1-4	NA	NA	TGTGCCAGTAATCATGGCTGGAGAGCAACTAATGAAAAACTGTTTTTT	CASNHGWRATNEKLFF
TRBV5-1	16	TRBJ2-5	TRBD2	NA	TGCGCCAGCAGCCGGACTAGCGACGAAGCACAAGAGACCCAGTACTTC	CASSRTSDEAQETQYF
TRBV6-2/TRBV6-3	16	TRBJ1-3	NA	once	TGTGCCAGCAGTTACTCGATAGTCACCTCTGGAAACACCATATATTTT	CASSYSIVTSGNTIYF
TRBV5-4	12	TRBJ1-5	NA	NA	TGTGCCAGCAGCCCCGAGAGATGGCCCCAGCATTTT	CASSPERWPQHF
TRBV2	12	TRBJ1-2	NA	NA	TGTGCCAGCAGTGTAGGAGTCTATGGCTACACCTTC	CASSVGVYGYTF
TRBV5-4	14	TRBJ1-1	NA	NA	TGTGCCAGCAGCTTGCCGAGTTTGAACACTGAAGCTTTCTTT	CASSLPSLNTEAFF
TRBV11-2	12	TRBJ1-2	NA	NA	TGTGCCAGCAGCTTAAACAGGGATGGCTACACCTTC	CASSLNRDGYTF
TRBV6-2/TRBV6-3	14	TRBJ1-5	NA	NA	TGTGCCAGCAGTTACGGGGGCTTGAGTCAGCCCCAGCATTTT	CASSYGGLSQPQHF
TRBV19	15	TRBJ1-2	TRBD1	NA	TGTGCCAGTAGTATAGGACAGGGGAAGGAACATGGCTACACCTTC	CASSIGQGKEHGYTF
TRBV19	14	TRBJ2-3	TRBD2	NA	TGTGCCAGTAGTATACGAAGCGGGGGGCATACGCAGTATTTT	CASSIRSGGHTQYF
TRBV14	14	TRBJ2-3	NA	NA	TGTGCCAGCAGCCAAGGGTCAGGGGCAGATACGCAGTATTTT	CASSQGSGADTQYF
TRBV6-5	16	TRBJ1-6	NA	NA	TGTGCCAGCAGTTACTCCAGACTCCTCACAGGGTTATCCCTCCACTTT	CASSYSRLLTGLSLHF
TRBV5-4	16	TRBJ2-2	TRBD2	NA	TGTGCCAGCAGCTTGGGCTTAGCGGGGGAGTCCGGGGAGCTGTTTTTT	CASSLGLAGESGELFF
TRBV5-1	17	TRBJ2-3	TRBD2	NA	TGCGCCAGCAGCTTGAAGAATTCGGGGGGGCGGTCAGATACGCAGTATTTT	CASSLKNSGGRSDTQYF
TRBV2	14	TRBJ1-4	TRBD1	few	TGTGCCAGCAGTGGGGGACAGAGGAGTGAAAAACTGTTTTTT	CASSGGQRSEKLFF
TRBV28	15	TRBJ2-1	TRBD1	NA	TGTGCCAGCAGGCAACCGGGACAGCTCAACAATGAGCAGTTCTTC	CASRQPGQLNNEQFF
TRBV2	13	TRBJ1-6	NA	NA	TGTGCCAGCATACGGGAGTCAAATTCACCCCTCCACTTT	CASIRESNSPLHF
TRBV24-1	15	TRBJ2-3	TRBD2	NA	TGTGCTACCAGTGCCGGGGGGGAAGCAACAGATACGCAGTATTTT	CATSAGGEATDTQYF
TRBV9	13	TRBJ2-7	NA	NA	TGTGCCAGCAGCGTAGTAGGGGGCTACGAGCAGTACTTC	CASSVVGGYEQYF
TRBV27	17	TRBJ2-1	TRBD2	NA	TGTGCCAGCAGTTTACTACTCGGACTAGCGGGGGAATATGAGCAGTTCTTC	CASSLLLGLAGEYEQFF
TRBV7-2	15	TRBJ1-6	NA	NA	TGTGCCAGCAGCTTAGCGGGACGCGGGAGCTCACCCCTCCACTTT	CASSLAGRGSSPLHF
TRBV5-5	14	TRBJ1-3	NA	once	TGTGCCAGCAGCTTTATAGGGGACATTGACACCATATATTTT	CASSFIGDIDTIYF
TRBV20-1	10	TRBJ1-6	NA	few	TGCAGTGCTAGAGCCTCGCCCCTCCACTTT	CSARASPLHF
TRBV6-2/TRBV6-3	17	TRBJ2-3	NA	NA	TGTGCCAGCAGCGAAGACCCGACAGTTCCACGCACAGATACGCAGTATTTT	CASSEDPTVPRTDTQYF